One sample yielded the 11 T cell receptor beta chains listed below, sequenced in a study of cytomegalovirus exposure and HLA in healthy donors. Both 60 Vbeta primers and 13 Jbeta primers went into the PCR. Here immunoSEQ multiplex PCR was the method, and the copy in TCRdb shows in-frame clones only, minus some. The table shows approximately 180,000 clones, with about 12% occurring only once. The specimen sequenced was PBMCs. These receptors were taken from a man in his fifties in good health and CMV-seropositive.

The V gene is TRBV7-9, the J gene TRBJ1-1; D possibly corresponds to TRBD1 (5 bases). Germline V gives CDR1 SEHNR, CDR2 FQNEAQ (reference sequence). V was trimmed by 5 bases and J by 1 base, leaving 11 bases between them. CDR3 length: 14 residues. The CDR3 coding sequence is TGTGCCAGCAGCCGAGTCGGGGGGAACACTGAAGCTTTCTTT. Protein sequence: CASSRVGGNTEAFF.

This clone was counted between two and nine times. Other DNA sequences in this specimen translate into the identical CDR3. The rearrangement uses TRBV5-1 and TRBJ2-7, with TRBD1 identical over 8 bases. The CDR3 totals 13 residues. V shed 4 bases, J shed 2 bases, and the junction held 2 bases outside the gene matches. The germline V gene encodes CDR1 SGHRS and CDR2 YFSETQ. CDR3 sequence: CASSLDRAYEQYF. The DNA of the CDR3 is TGCGCCAGCAGCCTGGACAGGGCCTACGAGCAGTACTTC.

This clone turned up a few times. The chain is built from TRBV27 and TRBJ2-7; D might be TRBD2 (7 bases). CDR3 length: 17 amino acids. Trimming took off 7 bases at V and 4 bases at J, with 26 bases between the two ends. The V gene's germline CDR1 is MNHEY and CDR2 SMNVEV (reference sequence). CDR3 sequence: CASTLTGGGASSYEQYF. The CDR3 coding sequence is TGTGCCAGCACCTTGACTGGAGGGGGGGCGAGTAGTTACGAGCAGTACTTC.

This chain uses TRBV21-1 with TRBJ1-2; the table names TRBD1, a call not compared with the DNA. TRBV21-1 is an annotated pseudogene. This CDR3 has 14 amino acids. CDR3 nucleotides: TGTGCCAGCAGCAAGGACAGCTCAAACTATGGCTACACCTTC. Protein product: CASSKDSSNYGYTF.

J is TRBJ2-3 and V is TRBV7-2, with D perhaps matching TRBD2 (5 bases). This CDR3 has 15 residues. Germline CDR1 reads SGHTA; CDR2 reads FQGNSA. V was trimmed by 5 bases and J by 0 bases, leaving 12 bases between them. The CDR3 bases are TGTGCCAGCAGCCAAGGACGGAGGAGCACAGATACGCAGTATTTT. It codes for CASSQGRRSTDTQYF.

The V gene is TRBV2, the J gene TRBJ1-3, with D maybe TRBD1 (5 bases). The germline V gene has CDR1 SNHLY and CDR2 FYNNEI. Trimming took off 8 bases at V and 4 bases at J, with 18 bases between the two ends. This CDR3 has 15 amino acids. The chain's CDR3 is CASDRLDSTGNTIYF. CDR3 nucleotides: TGTGCCAGCGATCGACTCGACAGTACAGGAAACACCATATATTTT.

CDR3 amino acids: CASSRSRGPTGELFF. The CDR3, as DNA: TGCGCCAGCAGCCGCAGCAGGGGGCCCACCGGGGAGCTGTTTTTT. This rearrangement joins TRBV4-1 to TRBJ2-2; 8 nucleotides align to TRBD1. Germline values: CDR1 MGHRA, CDR2 YSYEKL. The V segment lost 4 bases and the J segment 4 bases; nucleotides outside the gene matches: 5. This CDR3 has 15 amino acids.

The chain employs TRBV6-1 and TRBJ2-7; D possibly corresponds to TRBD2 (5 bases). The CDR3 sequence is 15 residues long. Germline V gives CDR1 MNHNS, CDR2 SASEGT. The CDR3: CASSELAASSHEQYV. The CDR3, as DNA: TGTGCCAGCAGTGAACTGGCGGCTAGCTCCCACGAGCAGTACGTC.

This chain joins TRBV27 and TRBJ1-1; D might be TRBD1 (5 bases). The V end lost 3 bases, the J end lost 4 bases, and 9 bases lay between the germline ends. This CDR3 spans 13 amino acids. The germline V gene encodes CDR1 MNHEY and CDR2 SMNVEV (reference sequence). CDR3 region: CASSLGGITEAFF. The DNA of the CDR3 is TGTGCCAGCAGTTTGGGGGGGATCACTGAAGCTTTCTTT.

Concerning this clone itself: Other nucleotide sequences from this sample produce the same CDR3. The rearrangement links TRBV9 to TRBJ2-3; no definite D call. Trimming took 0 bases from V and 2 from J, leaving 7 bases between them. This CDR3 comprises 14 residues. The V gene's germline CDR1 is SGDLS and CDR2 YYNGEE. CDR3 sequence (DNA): TGTGCCAGCAGCGTAGGGGCAGTCACAGATACGCAGTATTTT. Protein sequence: CASSVGAVTDTQYF.

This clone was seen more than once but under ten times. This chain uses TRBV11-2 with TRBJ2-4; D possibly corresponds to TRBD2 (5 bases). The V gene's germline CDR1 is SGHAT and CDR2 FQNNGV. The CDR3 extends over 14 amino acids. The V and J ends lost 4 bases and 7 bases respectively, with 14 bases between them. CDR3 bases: TGTGCCAGCAGCTCGGGGAGCGGCCGGAACATTCAGTACTTC. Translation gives CASSSGSGRNIQYF.